These 21 T cell receptor beta chains were all obtained from the same sample, sequenced in a study of beta chain features in type 1 diabetes. The whole isolated RNA underwent reverse transcription, so sequencing captured expressed TCRB transcripts. Data came from immunoSEQ multiplex PCR; TCRdb stores just in-frame clones and leaves some out. This sample has about 200,000 clones, with approximately 10% found just once. Sequences were obtained from central memory CD4+ T cells from blood. The receptors originated from a man aged 18 to 30 in good health.

The rearrangement links TRBV6-5 to TRBJ2-7; D uncertain. Trimming removed 5 bases from V and 5 bases from J, with 10 bases in between. The V gene's germline CDR1 is MNHEY and CDR2 SVGAGI. The CDR3 is 12 amino acids. CDR3 loop: CASSESYDEQYF. In nucleotides, the CDR3 is TGTGCCAGCAGTGAATCTTACGACGAGCAGTACTTC.

This sequence joins TRBV7-2 and TRBJ2-3; 13 bases line up with TRBD2. This CDR3 spans 17 amino acids. CDR1 and CDR2 (germline): SGHTA, FQGNSA. V dropped 3 bases and J dropped 5; count of bases not matched to a gene: 8. The CDR3 DNA sequence: TGTGCCAGCAGCTTTGAAACTAGCGGGAGGGCCGGAGATACGCAGTATTTT. The encoded protein is CASSFETSGRAGDTQYF.

In its sample, this clone was seen many times. V is TRBV4-1 and J is TRBJ2-7, with D unclear. V dropped 1 base and J dropped 2 bases, with 12 bases sitting between them. The CDR3 is made up of 15 amino acids. Germline CDR1 is MGHRA and CDR2 is YSYEKL. CDR3 DNA: TGCGCCAGCAGCCAAGGGCTAGTCAGCCCCTACGAGCAGTACTTC. It is translated as CASSQGLVSPYEQYF.

The V and J genes are TRBV5-1 and TRBJ2-1, with 12 nucleotides matching TRBD2. Germline V lookup: CDR1 SGHRS, CDR2 YFSETQ. Germline trimming cut 4 bases from V and 3 bases from J; bases unmatched to any gene: 2. This CDR3 is 15 amino acids long. The CDR3 DNA follows: TGCGCCAGCAGCCAGACTAGCGGGAGCTACAATGAGCAGTTCTTC. Amino acid sequence: CASSQTSGSYNEQFF.

The rearrangement uses TRBV5-1 and TRBJ2-2; D remains ambiguous. The ends were cut back, 1 base at V and 2 bases at J, with 6 bases in the middle. The CDR3 contains 14 residues. Germline CDR1 SGHRS, CDR2 YFSETQ. For the CDR3, the DNA is TGCGCCAGCAGCTTGCAAGCTAACACCGGGGAGCTGTTTTTT. Translation: CASSLQANTGELFF.

The sample holds a few counts of this clone. The rearrangement joins TRBV6-1 to TRBJ2-3; 8 bases align to TRBD1. This CDR3 region has 15 residues. J was trimmed by 1 base and V by 5 bases; bases with no gene match: 5. Germline CDR1 and CDR2: MNHNS and SASEGT. CDR3 in amino acids: CASSLQGARTDTQYF. The CDR3 DNA reads as TGTGCCAGCAGTCTTCAGGGGGCCCGCACAGATACGCAGTATTTT.

The chain is built from TRBV7-2 and TRBJ2-1; the D is unclear. The CDR3 length is 16 residues. V was clipped by 1 base and J by 1 base, with 11 bases between them. Germline V gene sequence: CDR1 SGHTA, CDR2 FQGNSA. CDR3 nucleotide sequence: TGTGCCAGCAGCTTAGTGGCTGCACCATCCTACAATGAGCAGTTCTTC. Translating it yields CASSLVAAPSYNEQFF.

This clone was seen a handful of times. The chain carries TRBV7-9 and TRBJ2-7; TRBD1 matches 8 bases. Germline assignment: CDR1 SEHNR and CDR2 FQNEAQ (reference sequence). The V segment lost 6 bases and the J segment 3 bases; nucleotides outside the gene matches: 10. The CDR3 spans 15 residues. DNA of the CDR3: TGTGCCAGCAGTCTTAAGGGGACAGGCCTCTACGAGCAGTACTTC. Translation: CASSLKGTGLYEQYF. Complete variable domain (other parts from reference TRBV7-9 and TRBJ2-7): DTGVSQNPRHKITKRGQNVTFRCDPISEHNRLYWYRQTLGQGPEFLTYFQNEAQLEKSRLLSDRFSAERPKGSFSTLEIQRTEQGDSAMYLCASSLKGTGLYEQYFGPGTRLTVT.

This clone was seen a handful of times. V is TRBV7-2 and J is TRBJ2-3; D gene unclear. The CDR3 is 15 residues long. Trimming took off 2 bases at V and 2 bases at J, with 11 bases between the two ends. Germline V gene lookup returns CDR1 SGHTA and CDR2 FQGNSA. CDR3: CASSLYADPTDTQYF. Here the CDR3 DNA reads TGTGCCAGCAGCTTATACGCGGACCCCACAGATACGCAGTATTTT.

There are a few counts of this clone. CDR3 DNA: TGTGCCAGCAGCCCGAGGGGGGTAGAGACCCAGTACTTC. Amino acids: CASSPRGVETQYF. The chain carries TRBV9 and TRBJ2-5, with D possibly being TRBD1 or TRBD2 (6 bases each). The V and J ends lost 4 bases and 4 bases respectively, with 11 bases between them. Germline V CDR1 and CDR2: SGDLS, YYNGEE. The CDR3 totals 13 residues.

This clone was observed a handful of times. The chain recombines TRBV4-2 with TRBJ2-5; D is ambiguous. This CDR3 spans 13 amino acids. The V gene lost 2 bases and the J gene lost 3 bases, with 7 bases spanning the gap. CDR1 and CDR2 (germline): LGHNA, YNFKEQ. The CDR3 DNA follows: TGTGCCAGCAGCCAAACAAACGAAGAGACCCAGTACTTC. Protein product: CASSQTNEETQYF.

There are a few counts of this clone. This CDR3 reads CASSQGGKMSNEQFF. The CDR3 DNA follows: TGTGCCAGCAGCCAAGGAGGGAAAATGAGTAATGAGCAGTTCTTC. The chain carries TRBV16 and TRBJ2-1; tentative D call: TRBD2 (6 bases). The CDR3 has 15 residues. The V gene's germline CDR1 is KGHSY and CDR2 FQNENV. V was pared by 2 bases and J by 7 bases, with 15 bases between.

This sequence joins TRBV10-3 and TRBJ2-7, with 9 bases that match TRBD1. The CDR3 spans 13 residues. Germline V gene sequence: CDR1 ENHRY, CDR2 SYGVKD. With 4 bases clipped from V and 6 bases from J, the junction kept 4 bases outside the gene matches. The CDR3 region has the DNA TGTGCCATCAGTGGGGACAGGGTGGGCGAGCAGTACTTC. Its translation is CAISGDRVGEQYF.

This clone appeared a few times. V and J are TRBV29-1 and TRBJ2-7; D is unresolved. The CDR3 is made up of 12 amino acids. The germline V and J ends were trimmed by 6 bases and 1 base, with 10 bases remaining between them. CDR1 is SQVTM and CDR2 is ANQGSEA in the germline V gene. The CDR3 DNA is TGCAGCGTCTGCCCCAGTTCCTACGAGCAGTACTTC. Amino acids: CSVCPSSYEQYF.

The CDR3: CASSVRLGETQYF. CDR3 in DNA: TGTGCCAGCAGCGTCAGGCTGGGGGAGACCCAGTACTTC. The chain employs TRBV14 and TRBJ2-5; D remains ambiguous. Germline assignment: CDR1 SGHDN and CDR2 FVKESK. There are 13 residues in the CDR3. Trimming pared 5 bases from V and 5 bases from J, leaving 12 bases between.

The chain employs TRBV7-2 and TRBJ1-2, with D possibly being TRBD1 (6 bases). The CDR3 sequence is 16 residues long. The V gene lost 3 bases and the J gene lost 0 bases, with 14 bases spanning the gap. Germline loops: CDR1 SGHTA, CDR2 FQGNSA. The CDR3 spells CASSLYTGIANYGYTF. For the CDR3, the DNA is TGTGCCAGCAGCTTGTATACAGGGATAGCTAACTATGGCTACACCTTC.

This clone occurred a few times. The rearrangement links TRBV5-1 to TRBJ1-2; D remains unclear. The germline CDR1 and CDR2 sequences are SGHRS and YFSETQ. V was shortened by 1 base and J by 2 bases, with 9 bases between the two germline ends. CDR3 length: 14 amino acids. The CDR3 reads CASSLIGPNYGYTF. DNA for the CDR3: TGCGCCAGCAGCTTGATAGGACCGAACTATGGCTACACCTTC.

This clone was detected only a few times. This chain joins TRBV7-3 and TRBJ2-7, with D perhaps matching TRBD1 (6 bases). The CDR3 is 13 amino acids. V was trimmed by 5 bases and J by 7 bases, leaving 15 bases between them. Germline loops: CDR1 SGHTA, CDR2 FQGTGA. CDR3 loop: CASSLDRSREQYF. For the CDR3, the DNA is TGTGCCAGCAGCCTTGACAGGTCTAGGGAGCAGTACTTC. Full variable domain (missing parts from reference TRBV7-3 and TRBJ2-7): GAGVSQTPSNKVTEKGKYVELRCDPISGHTALYWYRQSLGQGPEFLIYFQGTGAADDSGLPNDRFFAVRPEGSVSTLKIQRTERGDSAVYLCASSLDRSREQYFGPGTRLTVT.

The chain links TRBV5-1 to TRBJ2-1; D may correspond to TRBD1 or TRBD2 (6 bases each). V was cut by 3 bases and J by 2 bases, with 15 bases left in between. CDR1 SGHRS and CDR2 YFSETQ come from the germline V gene. The CDR3 has 16 residues. DNA for the CDR3: TGCGCCAGCAGCTCGGGGGCGGGAAGAACCTACAATGAGCAGTTCTTC. As protein: CASSSGAGRTYNEQFF.

The sample holds a few counts of this clone. V usage is TRBV30 and J usage is TRBJ2-7; 12 nucleotides align to TRBD1. J gave up 5 bases and V 7 bases, and 9 bases lay outside the gene matches. Germline lookup yields CDR1 GTSNPN and CDR2 SVGIG (reference sequence). This CDR3 region has 14 residues. Here the CDR3 DNA reads TGTGCCTACTCGTCCGGGACAGGGGGCGACGAGCAGTACTTC. This gives the protein CAYSSGTGGDEQYF.

This clone was seen more than once but under ten times. The rearrangement uses TRBV10-3 and TRBJ2-6; possibly TRBD1 or TRBD2 for D (5 bases each). With 10 bases removed from V and 0 bases from J, the gap between germline ends came to 13 bases. Germline V CDR1 and CDR2: ENHRY, SYGVKD. The CDR3 loop spans 15 amino acids. CDR3 bases: TGTGCCACCTTGGGGGATGTCTCTGGGGCCAACGTCCTGACTTTC. Amino acid sequence: CATLGDVSGANVLTF.